Following are 8 T cell receptor beta chains from one sample sequenced in a study of blood T cell repertoires in COVID-19. Repertoires were generated with immunoSEQ multiplex PCR, while TCRdb's copy carries only in-frame clones and drops some. The sample has about 190,000 clones; nearly 90% are singletons. The material sequenced was peripheral blood. These receptor sequences come from a woman between 40 and 50 years old who had recovered from COVID-19.

This clone was observed a few times. The rearrangement joins TRBV6-6 to TRBJ1-4; 11 bases are a match to TRBD1. The germline V gene encodes CDR1 MNHNY and CDR2 SVGAGI (reference sequence). The CDR3 consists of 15 residues. V dropped 6 bases and J dropped 7; count of bases not matched to a gene: 7. The CDR3 is CASSIPGTGGEKLFF. For the CDR3, the DNA is TGTGCCAGCAGCATCCCCGGGACAGGGGGTGAAAAACTGTTTTTT.

This clone showed up just once. This chain links TRBV12-3 or TRBV12-4 with TRBJ1-1; D is unresolved. The V gene lost 6 bases and the J gene lost 4 bases, with 12 bases spanning the gap. CDR3 length: 13 amino acids. CDR3 sequence (DNA): TGTGCCAGCAGCGTCACGGGGATCACTGAAGCTTTCTTT. It encodes CASSVTGITEAFF.

This chain uses TRBV5-1 with TRBJ1-5, with no clear D. The germline gives CDR1 SGHRS, CDR2 YFSETQ. Trimming removed 3 bases at V and 4 bases at J, with 8 bases between. This CDR3 region has 13 residues. This chain's CDR3 is CASSYEVNQPQHF. The CDR3 DNA reads as TGCGCCAGCAGCTACGAGGTGAATCAGCCCCAGCATTTT.

J is TRBJ2-1 and V is TRBV15, with 8 bases aligning to TRBD2. Germline CDR1 reads LNHNV; CDR2 reads YYDKDF (reference sequence). This CDR3 spans 15 amino acids. V lost 4 bases to trimming and J lost 6 bases; unmatched junction nucleotides: 8. CDR3 loop: CATSKSGGGPNEQFF. The CDR3 coding sequence is TGTGCCACCAGCAAGAGCGGGGGCGGACCCAATGAGCAGTTCTTC.

This sequence joins TRBV18 and TRBJ2-3; 9 nucleotides line up with TRBD1. The CDR3 sequence is 18 residues long. V was pared by 2 bases and J by 3 bases, with 12 bases of the junction left unmatched. Germline V lookup: CDR1 KGHSH, CDR2 LQKENI. As DNA, the CDR3 is TGTGCCAGCTCACCAATGAATAGACAGGGGGGATTTACAGATACGCAGTATTTT. Its protein product is CASSPMNRQGGFTDTQYF.

V usage is TRBV7-9 and J usage is TRBJ1-1, with unresolved D. This CDR3 spans 16 amino acids. CDR1 is SEHNR and CDR2 is FQNEAQ in the germline V gene (reference sequence). The V gene lost 5 bases and the J gene lost 5 bases, with 21 bases spanning the gap. CDR3 amino acids: CASSNPQPWFKTEAFF. CDR3 DNA sequence: TGTGCCAGCAGCAACCCACAGCCGTGGTTTAAGACTGAAGCTTTCTTT.

The V call is TRBV3-1 (or the pseudogene TRBV3-2), the J call TRBJ1-1, with a possible D match to TRBD1 (6 bases). The ends were cut back, 0 bases at V and 5 bases at J, with 19 bases in the middle. CDR3 length: 17 residues. Germline V gives CDR1 LGHDT, CDR2 YNNKEL (reference sequence). The CDR3 DNA sequence: TGTGCCAGCAGCCAAGATTCCCTTCTGGGGGCAGGGACTGAAGCTTTCTTT. Its protein product is CASSQDSLLGAGTEAFF.

The CDR3 loop reads CASSFDRVNYGYTF. In nucleotides, the CDR3 is TGTGCCAGCAGCTTTGACAGGGTCAACTATGGCTACACCTTC. The chain uses TRBV7-8 and TRBJ1-2, with 7 bases fitting TRBD1. Germline trimming cut 3 bases from V and 2 bases from J; bases unmatched to any gene: 3. Germline loops: CDR1 SGHVS, CDR2 FQNEAQ. CDR3 length: 14 residues. The variable domain in full, with the rest retrieved from reference TRBV7-8 and TRBJ1-2, is GAGVSQSPRYKVAKRGQDVALRCDPISGHVSLFWYQQALGQGPEFLTYFQNEAQLDKSGLPSDRFFAERPEGSVSTLKIQRTQQEDSAVYLCASSFDRVNYGYTFGSGTRLTVV.